In its sample, the clone carrying this T cell receptor beta chain was seen once. A read error may be the cause here, since a much bigger clone is one base away. Libraries for naive CD8 T cells, which were made from about 19,000 to 1,100,000 sorted cells, drew on 10%, 30% or 50% of the RNA. Naive CD8 T cells were sorted, and the gate applied was CD8+CD4-CCR7+CD45RA+. The CDR3 is made up of 15 amino acids. The germline V gene has CDR1 SEHNR and CDR2 FQNEAQ (reference sequence). This entry comes from a study of molecular identifiers for immune sequencing clone quantification. Previously published methods and listed TCR primers were used for the bulk TCR libraries. TCRdb ran MiXCR on the PCR reads and lists one entry per CDR3 protein. The profile shows about 640,000 distinct CDR3 sequences, 15% to 20% of them singletons.

Specimen: naive CD8+ T cells from blood, with Jurkat cell RNA spiked in. Indicated subset: FACS-sorted CD8+CD4-CCR7+CD45RA+ naive T cells. This clonotype was obtained from a human donor in good health. Some libraries in this study had Jurkat cell RNA spiked in. This chain links TRBV7-9 with TRBJ2-2; D might be TRBD1 or TRBD2, each matching 5 bases. The CDR3 loop reads CASSFPARGPGELLF. The CDR3 region has the DNA TGTGCCAGCAGCTTTCCCGCACGGGGCCCCGGGGAGCTGCTTTTT.